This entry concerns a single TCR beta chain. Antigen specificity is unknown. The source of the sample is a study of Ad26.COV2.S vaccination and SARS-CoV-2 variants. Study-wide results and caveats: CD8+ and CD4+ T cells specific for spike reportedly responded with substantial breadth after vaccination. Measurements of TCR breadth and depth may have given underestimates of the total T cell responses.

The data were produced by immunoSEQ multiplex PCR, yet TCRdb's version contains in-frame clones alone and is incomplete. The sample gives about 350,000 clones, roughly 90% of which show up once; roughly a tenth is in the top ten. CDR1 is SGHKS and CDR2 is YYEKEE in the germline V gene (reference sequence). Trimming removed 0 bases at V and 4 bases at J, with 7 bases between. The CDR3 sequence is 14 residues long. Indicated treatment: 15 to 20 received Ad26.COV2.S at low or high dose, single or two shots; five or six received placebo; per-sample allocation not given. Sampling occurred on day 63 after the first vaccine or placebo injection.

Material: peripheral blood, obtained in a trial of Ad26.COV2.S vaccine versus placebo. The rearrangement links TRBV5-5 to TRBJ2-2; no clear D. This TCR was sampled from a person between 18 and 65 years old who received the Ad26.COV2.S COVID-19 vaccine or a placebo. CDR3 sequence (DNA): TGTGCCAGCAGCTTGGGGCATACCACCGGGGAGCTGTTTTTT. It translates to CASSLGHTTGELFF.